The 3 T cell receptor beta chains reported below all come from one sample, sequenced in a study of T cell responses to AZD1222 COVID-19 vaccine. Profiling relied on immunoSEQ multiplex PCR, and the TCRdb table lists in-frame clones only, not all of them. The repertoire holds 150,000 to 200,000 clones, around nine tenths seen once, with approximately 3% in the top ten. This specimen consisted of peripheral blood, obtained on day 0 of AZD1222 vaccination. The receptors here all came from an adult in good health.

The gene calls are TRBV7-2 and TRBJ2-3; possibly TRBD1 or TRBD2 for D (5 bases each). This CDR3 contains 14 residues. Trimming took 4 bases from V and 0 from J, leaving 8 bases between them. Germline CDR1 is SGHTA and CDR2 is FQGNSA. CDR3 sequence (DNA): TGTGCCAGCAGCTCGGGACCCAGCACAGATACGCAGTATTTT. Its translation is CASSSGPSTDTQYF.

The rearrangement joins TRBV5-1 to TRBJ2-7, with D possibly being TRBD1 or TRBD2 (5 bases each). This CDR3 has 14 residues. The germline CDR1 and CDR2 sequences are SGHRS and YFSETQ. V dropped 4 bases and J dropped 6 bases, with 17 bases sitting between them. CDR3 amino acids: CASSPEGRLSEQYF. For the CDR3, the DNA is TGCGCCAGCAGCCCAGAGGGGCGGTTAAGCGAGCAGTACTTC.

The rearrangement links TRBV23-1 to TRBJ1-2; perhaps TRBD1 as D (6 bases). TRBV23-1 counts as an open reading frame of uncertain function. V was shortened by 3 bases and J by 1 base, with 12 bases between the two germline ends. This CDR3 spans 15 amino acids. CDR3 in DNA: TGCGCCAGCAGTCATAAGGACAGTAATAACTATGGCTACACCTTC. It translates to CASSHKDSNNYGYTF.